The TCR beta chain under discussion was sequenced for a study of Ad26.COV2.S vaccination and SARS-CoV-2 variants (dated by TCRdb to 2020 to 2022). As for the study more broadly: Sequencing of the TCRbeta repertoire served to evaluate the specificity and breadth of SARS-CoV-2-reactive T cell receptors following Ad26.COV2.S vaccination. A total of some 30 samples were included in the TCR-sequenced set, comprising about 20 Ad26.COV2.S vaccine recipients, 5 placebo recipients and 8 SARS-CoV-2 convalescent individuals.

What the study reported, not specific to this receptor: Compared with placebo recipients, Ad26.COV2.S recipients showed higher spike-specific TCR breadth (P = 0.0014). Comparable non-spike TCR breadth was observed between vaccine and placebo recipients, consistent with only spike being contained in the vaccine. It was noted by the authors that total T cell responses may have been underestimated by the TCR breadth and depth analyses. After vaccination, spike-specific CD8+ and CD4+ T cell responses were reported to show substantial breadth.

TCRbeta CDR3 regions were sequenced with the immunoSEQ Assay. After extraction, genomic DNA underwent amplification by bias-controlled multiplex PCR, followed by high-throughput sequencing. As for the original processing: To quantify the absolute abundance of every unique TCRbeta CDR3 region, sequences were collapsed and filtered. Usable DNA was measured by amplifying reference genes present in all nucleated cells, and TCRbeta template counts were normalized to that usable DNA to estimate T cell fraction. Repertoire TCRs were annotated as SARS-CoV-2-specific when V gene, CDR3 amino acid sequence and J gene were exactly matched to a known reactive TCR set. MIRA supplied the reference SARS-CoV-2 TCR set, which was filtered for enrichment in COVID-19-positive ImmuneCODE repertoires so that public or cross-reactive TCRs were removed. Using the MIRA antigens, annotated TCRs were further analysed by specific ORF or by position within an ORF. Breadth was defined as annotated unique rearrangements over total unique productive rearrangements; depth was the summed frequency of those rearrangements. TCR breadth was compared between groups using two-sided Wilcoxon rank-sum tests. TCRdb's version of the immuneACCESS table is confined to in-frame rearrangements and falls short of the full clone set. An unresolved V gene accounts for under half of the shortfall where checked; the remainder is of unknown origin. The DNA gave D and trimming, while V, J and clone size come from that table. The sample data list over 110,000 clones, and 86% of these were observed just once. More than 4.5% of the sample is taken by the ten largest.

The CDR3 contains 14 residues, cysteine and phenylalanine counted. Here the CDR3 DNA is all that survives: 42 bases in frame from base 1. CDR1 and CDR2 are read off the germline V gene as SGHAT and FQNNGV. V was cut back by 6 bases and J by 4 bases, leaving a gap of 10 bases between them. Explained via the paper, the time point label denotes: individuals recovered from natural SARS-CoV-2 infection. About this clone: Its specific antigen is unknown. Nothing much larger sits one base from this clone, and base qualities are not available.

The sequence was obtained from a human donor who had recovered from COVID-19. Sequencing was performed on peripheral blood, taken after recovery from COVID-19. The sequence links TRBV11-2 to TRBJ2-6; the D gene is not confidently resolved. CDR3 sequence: CASSPFGGANVLTF. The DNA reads TGTGCCAGCAGTCCCTTTGGCGGGGCCAACGTCCTGACTTTC.